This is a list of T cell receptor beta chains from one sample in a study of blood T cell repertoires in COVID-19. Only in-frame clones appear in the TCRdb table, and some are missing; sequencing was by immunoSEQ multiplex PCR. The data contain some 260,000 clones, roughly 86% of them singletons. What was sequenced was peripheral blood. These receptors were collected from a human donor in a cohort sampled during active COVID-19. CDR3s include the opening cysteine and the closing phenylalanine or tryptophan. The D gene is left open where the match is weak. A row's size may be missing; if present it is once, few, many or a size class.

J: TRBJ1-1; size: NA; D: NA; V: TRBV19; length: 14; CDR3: CASSPWGVDTEAFF; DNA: TGTGCCAGTAGCCCCTGGGGGGTGGACACTGAAGCTTTCTTT
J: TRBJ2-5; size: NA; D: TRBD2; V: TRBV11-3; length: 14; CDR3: CASSLAGGRETQYF; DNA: TGTGCCAGCAGCTTAGCGGGAGGGCGGGAGACCCAGTACTTC
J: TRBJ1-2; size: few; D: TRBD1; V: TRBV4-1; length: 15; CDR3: CASSQPLRQGRGYTF; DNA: TGCGCCAGCAGCCAACCTCTCCGACAGGGCCGTGGCTACACCTTC
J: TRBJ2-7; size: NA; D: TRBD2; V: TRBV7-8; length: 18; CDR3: CASSLPSRVSGGPNEQYF; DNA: TGTGCCAGCAGCTTACCCTCTCGGGTTAGCGGGGGCCCGAACGAGCAGTACTTC
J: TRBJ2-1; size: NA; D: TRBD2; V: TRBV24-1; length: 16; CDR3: CATSDASLAGSGEQFF; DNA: TGTGCCACCAGTGACGCGTCACTAGCGGGATCAGGAGAGCAGTTCTTC
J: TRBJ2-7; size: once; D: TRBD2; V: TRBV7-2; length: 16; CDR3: CASSSIGTSGRHEQYF; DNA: TGTGCCAGCAGCTCAATTGGGACTAGCGGGCGCCACGAGCAGTACTTC
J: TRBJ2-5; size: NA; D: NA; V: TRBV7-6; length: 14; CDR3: CASSLASGQETQYF; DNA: TGTGCCAGCAGCTTAGCTAGCGGCCAAGAGACCCAGTACTTC
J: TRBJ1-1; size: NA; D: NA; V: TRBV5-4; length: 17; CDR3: CASSFYHSGRMNTEAFF; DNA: TGTGCCAGCAGCTTTTATCATTCTGGGAGAATGAACACTGAAGCTTTCTTT
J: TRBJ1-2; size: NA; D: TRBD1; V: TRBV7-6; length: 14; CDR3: CASSLGGQGHGYTF; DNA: TGTGCCAGCAGCTTAGGGGGACAGGGCCATGGCTACACCTTC
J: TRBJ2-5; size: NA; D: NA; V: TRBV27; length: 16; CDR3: CASRPWQAGRQETQYF; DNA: TGTGCCAGCAGGCCTTGGCAGGCCGGCCGCCAAGAGACCCAGTACTTC
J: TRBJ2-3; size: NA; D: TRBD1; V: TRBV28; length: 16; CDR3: CASSSTRQGAIDTQYF; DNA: TGTGCCAGCAGTTCGACAAGACAGGGGGCTATAGATACGCAGTATTTT
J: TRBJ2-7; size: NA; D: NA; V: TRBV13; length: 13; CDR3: CASSFSSSDEQYF; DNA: TGTGCCAGCAGCTTTAGTTCATCTGACGAGCAGTACTTC
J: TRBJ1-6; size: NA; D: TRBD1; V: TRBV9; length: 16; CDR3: CASSEGQGLANSPLHF; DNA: TGTGCCAGCAGCGAGGGACAGGGTTTGGCCAATTCACCCCTCCACTTT
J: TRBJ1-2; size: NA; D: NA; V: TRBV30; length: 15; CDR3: CAWSVMLGAAYGYTF; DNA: TGTGCCTGGAGTGTCATGTTGGGGGCGGCCTATGGCTACACCTTC
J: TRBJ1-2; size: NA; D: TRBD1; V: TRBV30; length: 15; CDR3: CAWSVNRGGYYGYTF; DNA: TGTGCCTGGAGTGTCAACAGGGGAGGTTACTATGGCTACACCTTC
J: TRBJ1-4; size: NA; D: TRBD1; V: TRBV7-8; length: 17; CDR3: CASSTKGQGASNEKLFF; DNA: TGTGCCAGCAGCACCAAGGGACAGGGGGCTTCTAATGAAAAACTGTTTTTT
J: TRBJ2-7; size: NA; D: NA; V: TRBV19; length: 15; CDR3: CASSIRHHPLYEQYF; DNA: TGTGCCAGTAGTATAAGACATCACCCACTCTACGAGCAGTACTTC
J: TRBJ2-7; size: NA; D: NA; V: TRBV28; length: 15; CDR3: CASSYTGRSSYEQYF; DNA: TGTGCCAGCAGCTATACAGGGAGATCCTCCTACGAGCAGTACTTC
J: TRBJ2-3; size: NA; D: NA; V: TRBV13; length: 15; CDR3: CASSLQGLGTDTQYF; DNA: TGTGCCAGCAGCTTACAGGGGCTGGGCACAGATACGCAGTATTTT
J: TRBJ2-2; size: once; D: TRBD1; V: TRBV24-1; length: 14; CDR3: CATSESGGTGELFF; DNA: TGTGCCACCAGTGAGTCAGGGGGTACCGGGGAGCTGTTTTTT
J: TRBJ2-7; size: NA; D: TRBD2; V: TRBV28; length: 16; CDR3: CASSPSISGGGYEQYF; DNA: TGTGCCAGCAGTCCTTCGATTAGCGGGGGTGGCTACGAGCAGTACTTC
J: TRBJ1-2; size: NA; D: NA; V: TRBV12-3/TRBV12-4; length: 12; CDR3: CASSLKTSSYTF; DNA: TGTGCCAGCAGTTTAAAAACTTCGAGCTACACCTTC
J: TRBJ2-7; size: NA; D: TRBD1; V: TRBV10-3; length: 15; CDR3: CAAAGADRGTYEQYF; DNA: TGTGCCGCAGCAGGAGCCGACAGGGGGACCTACGAGCAGTACTTC
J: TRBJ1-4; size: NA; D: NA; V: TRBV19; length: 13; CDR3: CASRGIGGEKLFF; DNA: TGTGCCAGTAGGGGGATAGGAGGGGAAAAACTGTTTTTT
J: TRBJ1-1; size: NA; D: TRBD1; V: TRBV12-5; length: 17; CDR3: CASGTPDRGESDTEAFF; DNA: TGTGCTAGTGGGACGCCGGACAGGGGAGAATCGGACACTGAAGCTTTCTTT
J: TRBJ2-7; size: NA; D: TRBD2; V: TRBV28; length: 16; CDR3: CASTLLPGLAGVVQYF; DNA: TGTGCCAGCACACTCCTCCCGGGACTAGCGGGAGTGGTGCAGTACTTC
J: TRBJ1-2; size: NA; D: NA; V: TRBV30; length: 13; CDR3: CAWSVQLQGGYTF; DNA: TGTGCCTGGAGTGTCCAGCTTCAGGGGGGCTACACCTTC
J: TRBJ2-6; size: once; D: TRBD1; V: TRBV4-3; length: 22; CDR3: CASSQVAVAPGTAMTGANVLTF; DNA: TGCGCCAGCAGCCAAGTAGCCGTCGCCCCCGGGACAGCTATGACTGGGGCCAACGTCCTGACTTTC
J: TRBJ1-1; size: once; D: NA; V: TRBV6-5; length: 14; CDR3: CASTNRAMNTEAFF; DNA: TGTGCCAGCACCAACAGGGCCATGAACACTGAAGCTTTCTTT
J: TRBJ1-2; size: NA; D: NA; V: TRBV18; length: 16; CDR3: CASSPSPLGAAERYTF; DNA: TGTGCCAGCTCACCTTCCCCTCTAGGAGCGGCTGAGCGCTACACCTTC
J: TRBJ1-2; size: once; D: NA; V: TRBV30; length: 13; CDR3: CAWSAGLDGGYTF; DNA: TGTGCCTGGAGCGCAGGGCTGGATGGTGGCTACACCTTC
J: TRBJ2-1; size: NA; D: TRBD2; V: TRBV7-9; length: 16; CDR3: CASSLGSSGRVYEQFF; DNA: TGTGCCAGCAGCTTGGGGTCTAGCGGGAGGGTGTATGAGCAGTTCTTC
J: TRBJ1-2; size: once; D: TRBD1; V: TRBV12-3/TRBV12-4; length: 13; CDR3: CASRTGLNYGYTF; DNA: TGTGCCAGCAGGACAGGGCTGAACTATGGCTACACCTTC
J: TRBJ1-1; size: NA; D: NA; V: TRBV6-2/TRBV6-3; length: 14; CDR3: CASSYTGLNTEAFF; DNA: TGTGCCAGCAGTTATACGGGTCTCAACACTGAAGCTTTCTTT
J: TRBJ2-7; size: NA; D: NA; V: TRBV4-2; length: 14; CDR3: CASSQDLGRLEQYF; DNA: TGTGCCAGCAGCCAAGATTTAGGCAGGCTAGAGCAGTACTTC
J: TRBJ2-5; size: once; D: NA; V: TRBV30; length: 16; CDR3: CAWSYLHGASGETQYF; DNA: TGTGCCTGGAGTTACCTTCATGGCGCCTCGGGGGAGACCCAGTACTTC
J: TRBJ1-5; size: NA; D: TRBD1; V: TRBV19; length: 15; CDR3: CASSIAGQGNQPQHF; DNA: TGTGCCAGTAGTATAGCCGGACAGGGTAATCAGCCCCAGCATTTT
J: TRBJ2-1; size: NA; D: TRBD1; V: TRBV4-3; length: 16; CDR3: CASSQDSTGAYNEQFF; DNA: TGCGCCAGCAGCCAAGATAGTACAGGGGCCTACAATGAGCAGTTCTTC
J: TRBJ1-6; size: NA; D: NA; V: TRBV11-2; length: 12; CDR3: CASSPGRPPLHF; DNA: TGTGCCAGCAGCCCAGGGAGGCCACCCCTCCACTTT
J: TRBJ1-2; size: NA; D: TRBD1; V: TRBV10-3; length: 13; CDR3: CAINRGPLYGYTF; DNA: TGTGCCATCAACAGGGGGCCTCTCTATGGCTACACCTTC
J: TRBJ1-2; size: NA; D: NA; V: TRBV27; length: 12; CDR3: CASSREGLGYTF; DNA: TGTGCCAGCAGCAGGGAGGGGTTGGGCTACACCTTC
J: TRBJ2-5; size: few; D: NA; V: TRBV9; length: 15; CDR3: CASSVAPGDQETQYF; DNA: TGTGCCAGCAGCGTAGCCCCAGGGGACCAAGAGACCCAGTACTTC
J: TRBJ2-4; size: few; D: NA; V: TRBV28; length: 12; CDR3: CASSFRRNIQYF; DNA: TGTGCCAGCAGTTTCCGCAGGAACATTCAGTACTTC
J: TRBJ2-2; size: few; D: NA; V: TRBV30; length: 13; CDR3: CAWRAGPAGELFF; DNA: TGTGCCTGGAGAGCGGGCCCCGCCGGGGAGCTGTTTTTT
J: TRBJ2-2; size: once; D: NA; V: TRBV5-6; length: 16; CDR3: CASSLSTQGDTGELFF; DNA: TGTGCCAGCAGCTTGTCGACCCAGGGCGACACCGGGGAGCTGTTTTTT